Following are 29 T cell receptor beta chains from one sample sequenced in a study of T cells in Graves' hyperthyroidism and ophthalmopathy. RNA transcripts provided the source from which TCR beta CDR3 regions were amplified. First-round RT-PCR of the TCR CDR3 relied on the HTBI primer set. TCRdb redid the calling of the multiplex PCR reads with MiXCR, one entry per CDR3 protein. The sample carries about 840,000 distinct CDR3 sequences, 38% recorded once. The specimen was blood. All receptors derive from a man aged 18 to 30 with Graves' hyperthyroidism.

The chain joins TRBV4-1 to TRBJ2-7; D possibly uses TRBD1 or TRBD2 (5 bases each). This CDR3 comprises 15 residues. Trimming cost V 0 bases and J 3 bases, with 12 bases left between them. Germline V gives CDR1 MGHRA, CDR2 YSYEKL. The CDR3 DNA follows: TGCGCCAGCAGCCAAGATCGGTGGGGGAACTACGAGCAGTACTTC. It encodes CASSQDRWGNYEQYF.

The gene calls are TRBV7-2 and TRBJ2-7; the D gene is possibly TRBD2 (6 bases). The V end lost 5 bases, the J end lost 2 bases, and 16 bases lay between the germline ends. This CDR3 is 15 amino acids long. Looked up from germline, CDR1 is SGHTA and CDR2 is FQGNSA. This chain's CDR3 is CASSLMASVTYEQYF. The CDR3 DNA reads TGTGCCAGCAGCCTAATGGCTAGCGTGACCTACGAGCAGTACTTC.

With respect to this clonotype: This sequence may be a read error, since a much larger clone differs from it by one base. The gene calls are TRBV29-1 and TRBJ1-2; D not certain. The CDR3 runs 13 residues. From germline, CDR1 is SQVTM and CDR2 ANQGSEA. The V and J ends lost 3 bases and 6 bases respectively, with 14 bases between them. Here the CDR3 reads CSVDRRGVDGYTF. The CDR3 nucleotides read TGCAGCGTTGATCGGCGGGGAGTAGATGGCTACACCTTC.

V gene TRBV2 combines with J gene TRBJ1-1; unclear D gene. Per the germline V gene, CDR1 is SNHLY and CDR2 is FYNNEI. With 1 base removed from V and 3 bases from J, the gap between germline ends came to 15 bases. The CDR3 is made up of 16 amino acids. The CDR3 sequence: CASSEVDLPWDTEAFF. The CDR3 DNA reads TGTGCCAGCAGTGAAGTGGACCTCCCCTGGGACACTGAAGCTTTCTTT.

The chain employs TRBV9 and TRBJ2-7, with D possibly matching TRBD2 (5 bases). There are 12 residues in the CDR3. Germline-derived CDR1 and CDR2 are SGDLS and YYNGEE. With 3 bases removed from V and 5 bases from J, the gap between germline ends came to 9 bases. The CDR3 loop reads CASSGGSDEQYF. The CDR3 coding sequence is TGTGCCAGCAGCGGAGGGAGTGACGAGCAGTACTTC.

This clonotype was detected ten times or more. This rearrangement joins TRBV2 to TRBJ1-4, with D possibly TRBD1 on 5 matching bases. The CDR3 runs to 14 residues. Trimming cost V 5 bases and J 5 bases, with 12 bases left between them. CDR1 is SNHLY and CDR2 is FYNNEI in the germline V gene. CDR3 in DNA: TGTGCCAGCAGTCCGGGACGGTGGAATGAAAAACTGTTTTTT. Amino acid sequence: CASSPGRWNEKLFF.

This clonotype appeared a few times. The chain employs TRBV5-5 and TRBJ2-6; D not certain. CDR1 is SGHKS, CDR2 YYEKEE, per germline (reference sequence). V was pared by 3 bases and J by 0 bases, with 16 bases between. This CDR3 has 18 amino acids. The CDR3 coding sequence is TGTGCCAGCAGCTCGCTCCCTCAAACGGGCTCTGGGGCCAACGTCCTGACTTTC. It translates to CASSSLPQTGSGANVLTF.

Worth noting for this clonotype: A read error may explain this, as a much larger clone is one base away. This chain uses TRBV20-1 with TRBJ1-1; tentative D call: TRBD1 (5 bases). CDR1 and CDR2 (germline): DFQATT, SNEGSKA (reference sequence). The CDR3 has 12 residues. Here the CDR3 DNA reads TGCAGTGCTAGAGGACAGAAGCTTGAAGCTTCCTTT. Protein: CSARGQKLEASF.

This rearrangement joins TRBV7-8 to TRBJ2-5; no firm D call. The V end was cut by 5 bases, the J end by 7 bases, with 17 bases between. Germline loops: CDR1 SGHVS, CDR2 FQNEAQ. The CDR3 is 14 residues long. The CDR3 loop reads CASSEAGSKGTQYF. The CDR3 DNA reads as TGTGCCAGCAGCGAGGCCGGGTCTAAGGGGACCCAGTACTTC.

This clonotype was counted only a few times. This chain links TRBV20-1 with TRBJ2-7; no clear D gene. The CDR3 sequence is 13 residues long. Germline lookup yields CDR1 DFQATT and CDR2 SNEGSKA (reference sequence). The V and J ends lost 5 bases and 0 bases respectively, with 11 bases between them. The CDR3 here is CSAVPVSSYEQYF. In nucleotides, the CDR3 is TGCAGTGCTGTGCCGGTTAGCTCCTACGAGCAGTACTTC.

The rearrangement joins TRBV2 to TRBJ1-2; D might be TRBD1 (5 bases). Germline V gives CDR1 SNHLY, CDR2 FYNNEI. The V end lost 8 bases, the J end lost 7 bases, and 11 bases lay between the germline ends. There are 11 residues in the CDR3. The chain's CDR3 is CASLAGGGYTF. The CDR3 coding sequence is TGTGCCAGCTTGGCCGGGGGTGGCTACACCTTC.

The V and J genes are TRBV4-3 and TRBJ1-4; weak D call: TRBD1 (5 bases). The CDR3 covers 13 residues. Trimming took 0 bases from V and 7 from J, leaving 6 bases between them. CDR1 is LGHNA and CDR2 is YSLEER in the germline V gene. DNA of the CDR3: TGCGCCAGCAGCCAAGACGGGGGTGAAAAACTGTTTTTT. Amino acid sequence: CASSQDGGEKLFF.

The CDR3 bases are TGTGCCAGCAGTCACACCAGCGGGGGGGCCGCGGAGACCCAGTACTTC. Translated, it gives CASSHTSGGAAETQYF. This chain links TRBV2 with TRBJ2-5, with 10 bases identical to TRBD2. This CDR3 has 16 amino acids. Per the germline V gene, CDR1 is SNHLY and CDR2 is FYNNEI. Trimming removed 5 bases from V and 5 bases from J; junction bases left unmatched: 11.

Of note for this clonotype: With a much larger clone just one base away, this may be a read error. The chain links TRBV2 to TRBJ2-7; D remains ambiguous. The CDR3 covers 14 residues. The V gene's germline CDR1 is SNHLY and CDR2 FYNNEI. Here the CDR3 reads CAGSESEATYEQYF. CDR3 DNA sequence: TGTGCCGGCAGTGAATCGGAAGCAACCTACGAGCAGTACTTC.

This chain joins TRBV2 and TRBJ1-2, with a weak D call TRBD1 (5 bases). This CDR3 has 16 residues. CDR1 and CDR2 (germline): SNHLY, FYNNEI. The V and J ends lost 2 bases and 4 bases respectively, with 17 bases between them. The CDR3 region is CASSEPSPGQRYGYTF. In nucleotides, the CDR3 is TGTGCCAGCAGTGAACCCTCACCGGGGCAGCGCTATGGCTACACCTTC.

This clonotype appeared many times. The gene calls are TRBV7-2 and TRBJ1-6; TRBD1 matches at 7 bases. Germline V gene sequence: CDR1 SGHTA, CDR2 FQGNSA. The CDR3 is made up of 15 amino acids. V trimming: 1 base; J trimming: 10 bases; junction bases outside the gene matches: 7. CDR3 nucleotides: TGTGCCAGCAGCTTAGGGACAGGTGCTGGCTCACCCCTCCACTTT. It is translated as CASSLGTGAGSPLHF.

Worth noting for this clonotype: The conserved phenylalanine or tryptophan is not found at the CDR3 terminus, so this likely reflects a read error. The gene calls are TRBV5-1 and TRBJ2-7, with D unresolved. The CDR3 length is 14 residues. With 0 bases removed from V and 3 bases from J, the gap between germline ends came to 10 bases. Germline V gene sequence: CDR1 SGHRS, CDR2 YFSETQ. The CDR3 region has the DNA TGCGCCAGCAGCTTGGAGGCCAGCATCTACGAGCAGTACTCC. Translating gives CASSLEASIYEQYS.

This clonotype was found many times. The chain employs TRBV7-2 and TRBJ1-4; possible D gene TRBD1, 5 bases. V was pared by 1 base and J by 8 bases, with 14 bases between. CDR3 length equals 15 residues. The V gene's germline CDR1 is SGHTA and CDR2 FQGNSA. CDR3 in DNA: TGTGCCAGCAGCTTAGTCTCGGGGGAGGGAGAAAAACTGTTTTTT. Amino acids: CASSLVSGEGEKLFF.

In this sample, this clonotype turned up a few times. The CDR3 sequence is CASSPRDSRLTNTEAFF. CDR3 in DNA: TGTGCCAGCAGCCCAAGGGACAGTAGGTTGACGAACACTGAAGCTTTCTTT. The V call is TRBV9, the J call TRBJ1-1; 7 positions agree with TRBD1. Trimming at V came to 4 bases and at J to 1 base, leaving 13 bases not matched to a gene. Per germline, CDR1 SGDLS and CDR2 YYNGEE. This CDR3 is built from 17 residues.

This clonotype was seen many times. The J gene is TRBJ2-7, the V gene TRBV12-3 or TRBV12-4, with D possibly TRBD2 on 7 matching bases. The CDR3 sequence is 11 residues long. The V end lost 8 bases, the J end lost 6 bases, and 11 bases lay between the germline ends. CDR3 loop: CASRGAFEQYF. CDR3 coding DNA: TGTGCCAGCCGGGGGGCATTCGAGCAGTACTTC.

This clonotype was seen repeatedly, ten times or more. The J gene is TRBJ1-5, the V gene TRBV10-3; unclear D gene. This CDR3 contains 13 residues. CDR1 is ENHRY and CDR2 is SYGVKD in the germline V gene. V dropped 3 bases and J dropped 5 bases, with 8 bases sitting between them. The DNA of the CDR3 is TGTGCCATCAGTGAACGGGTGGATCAGCCCCAGCATTTT. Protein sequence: CAISERVDQPQHF.

CDR3 in amino acids: CAISWDNYEQYF. In DNA, the CDR3 is TGTGCCATCAGTTGGGACAATTACGAGCAGTACTTC. The V call is TRBV10-3, the J call TRBJ2-7; the D gene is possibly TRBD1 (6 bases). Trimming removed 5 bases at V and 4 bases at J, with 9 bases between. The V gene's germline CDR1 is ENHRY and CDR2 SYGVKD. The CDR3 is 12 amino acids.

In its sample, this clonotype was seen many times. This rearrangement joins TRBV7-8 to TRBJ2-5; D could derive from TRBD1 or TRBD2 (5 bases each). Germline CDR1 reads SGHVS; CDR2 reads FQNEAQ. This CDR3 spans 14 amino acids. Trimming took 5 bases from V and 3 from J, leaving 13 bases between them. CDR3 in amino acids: CASSGDGTEETQYF. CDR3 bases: TGTGCCAGCAGCGGGGACGGGACCGAAGAGACCCAGTACTTC.

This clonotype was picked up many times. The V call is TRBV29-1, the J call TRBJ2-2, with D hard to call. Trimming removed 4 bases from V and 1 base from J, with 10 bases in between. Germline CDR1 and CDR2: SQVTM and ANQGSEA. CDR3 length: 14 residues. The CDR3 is CSVVATLNTGELFF. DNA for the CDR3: TGCAGCGTTGTCGCGACCCTGAACACCGGGGAGCTGTTTTTT.

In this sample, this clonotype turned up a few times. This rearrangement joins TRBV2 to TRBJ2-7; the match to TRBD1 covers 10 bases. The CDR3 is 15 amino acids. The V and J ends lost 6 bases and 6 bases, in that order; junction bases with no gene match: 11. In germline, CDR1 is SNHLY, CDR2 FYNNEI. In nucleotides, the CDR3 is TGTGCCAGCAGCGTAGGGGACAGGGGCCTCGGCGAGCAGTACTTC. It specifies CASSVGDRGLGEQYF.

The CDR3: CASSQGNGRVGETQYF. CDR3 bases: TGCGCCAGCAGCCAAGGAAACGGCCGGGTGGGAGAGACCCAGTACTTC. The chain is built from TRBV4-3 and TRBJ2-5; no definite D call. V shed 1 base and J shed 4 bases, with 16 bases lying between them. Germline values: CDR1 LGHNA, CDR2 YSLEER. This CDR3 contains 16 residues.

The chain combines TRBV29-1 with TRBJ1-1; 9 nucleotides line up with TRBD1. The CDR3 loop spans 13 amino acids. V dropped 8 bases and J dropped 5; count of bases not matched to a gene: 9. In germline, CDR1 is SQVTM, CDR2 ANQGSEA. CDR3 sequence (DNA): TGCAGCCCCTGGGGGACAGGGTCGACTGAAGCTTTCTTT. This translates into CSPWGTGSTEAFF.

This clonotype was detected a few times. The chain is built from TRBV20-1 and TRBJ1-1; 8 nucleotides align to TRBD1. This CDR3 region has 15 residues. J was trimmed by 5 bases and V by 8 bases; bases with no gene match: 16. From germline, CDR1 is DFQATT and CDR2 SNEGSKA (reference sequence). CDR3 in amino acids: CSSSGQQGVWTEAFF. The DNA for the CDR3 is TGCAGTAGTAGCGGGCAACAGGGGGTATGGACTGAAGCTTTCTTT.

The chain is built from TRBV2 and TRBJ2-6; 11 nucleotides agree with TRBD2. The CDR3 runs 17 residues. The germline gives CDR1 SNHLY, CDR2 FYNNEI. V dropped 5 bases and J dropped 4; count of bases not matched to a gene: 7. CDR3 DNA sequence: TGTGCCAGCAGTTGGCTAGCGGGAGGATCCGGGGCCAACGTCCTGACTTTC. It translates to CASSWLAGGSGANVLTF.